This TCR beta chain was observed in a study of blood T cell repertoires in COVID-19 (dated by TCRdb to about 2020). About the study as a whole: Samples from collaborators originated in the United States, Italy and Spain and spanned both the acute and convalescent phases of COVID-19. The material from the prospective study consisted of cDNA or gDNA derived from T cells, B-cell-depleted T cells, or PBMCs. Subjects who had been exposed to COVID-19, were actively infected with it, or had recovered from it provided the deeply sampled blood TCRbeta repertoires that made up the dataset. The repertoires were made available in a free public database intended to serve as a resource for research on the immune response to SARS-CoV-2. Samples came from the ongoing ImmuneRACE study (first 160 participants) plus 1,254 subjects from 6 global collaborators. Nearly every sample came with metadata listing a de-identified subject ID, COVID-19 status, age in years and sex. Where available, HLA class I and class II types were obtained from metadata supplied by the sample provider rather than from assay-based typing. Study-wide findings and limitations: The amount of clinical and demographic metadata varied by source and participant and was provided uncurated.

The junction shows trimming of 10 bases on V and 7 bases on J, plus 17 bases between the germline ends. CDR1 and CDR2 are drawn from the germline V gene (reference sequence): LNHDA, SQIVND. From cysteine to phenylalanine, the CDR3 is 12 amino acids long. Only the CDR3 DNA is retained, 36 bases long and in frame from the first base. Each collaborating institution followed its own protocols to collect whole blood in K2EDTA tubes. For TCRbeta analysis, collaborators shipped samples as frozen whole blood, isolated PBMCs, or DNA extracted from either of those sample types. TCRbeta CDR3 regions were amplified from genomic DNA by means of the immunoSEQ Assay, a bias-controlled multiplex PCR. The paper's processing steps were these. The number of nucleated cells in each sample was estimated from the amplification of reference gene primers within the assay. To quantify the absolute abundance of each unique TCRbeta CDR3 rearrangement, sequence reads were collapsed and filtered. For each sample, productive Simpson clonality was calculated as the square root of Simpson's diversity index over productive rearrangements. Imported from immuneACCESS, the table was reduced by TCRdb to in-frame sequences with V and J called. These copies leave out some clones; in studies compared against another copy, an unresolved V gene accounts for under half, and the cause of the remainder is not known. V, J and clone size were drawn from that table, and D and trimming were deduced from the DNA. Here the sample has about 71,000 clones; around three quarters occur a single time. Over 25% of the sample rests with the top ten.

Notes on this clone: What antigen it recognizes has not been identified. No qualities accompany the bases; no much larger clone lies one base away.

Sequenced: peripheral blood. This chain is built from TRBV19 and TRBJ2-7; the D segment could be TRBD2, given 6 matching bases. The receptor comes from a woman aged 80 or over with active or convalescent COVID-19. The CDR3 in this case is CAIRRGIGEQYF. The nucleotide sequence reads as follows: TGTGCCATACGTCGGGGGATAGGGGAGCAGTACTTC.